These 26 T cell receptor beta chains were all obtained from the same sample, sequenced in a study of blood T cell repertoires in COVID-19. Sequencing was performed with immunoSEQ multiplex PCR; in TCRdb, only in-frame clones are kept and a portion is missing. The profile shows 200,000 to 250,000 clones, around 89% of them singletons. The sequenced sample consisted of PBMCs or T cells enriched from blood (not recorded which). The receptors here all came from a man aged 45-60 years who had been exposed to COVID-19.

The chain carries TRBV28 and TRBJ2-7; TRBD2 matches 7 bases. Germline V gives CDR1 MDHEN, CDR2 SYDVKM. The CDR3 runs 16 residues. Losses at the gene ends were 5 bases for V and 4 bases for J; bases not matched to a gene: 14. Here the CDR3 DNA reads TGTGCCAGCAGTCCCCCCGGGAGGAGGGGCCATTACGAGCAGTACTTC. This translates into CASSPPGRRGHYEQYF.

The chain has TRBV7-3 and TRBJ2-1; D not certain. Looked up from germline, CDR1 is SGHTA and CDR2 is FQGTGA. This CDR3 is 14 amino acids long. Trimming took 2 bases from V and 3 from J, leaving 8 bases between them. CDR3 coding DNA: TGTGCCAGCAGCTTATCTGGAGACTACAATGAGCAGTTCTTC. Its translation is CASSLSGDYNEQFF. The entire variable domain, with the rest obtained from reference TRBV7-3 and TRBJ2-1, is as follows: GAGVSQTPSNKVTEKGKYVELRCDPISGHTALYWYRQSLGQGPEFLIYFQGTGAADDSGLPNDRFFAVRPEGSVSTLKIQRTERGDSAVYLCASSLSGDYNEQFFGPGTRLTVL.

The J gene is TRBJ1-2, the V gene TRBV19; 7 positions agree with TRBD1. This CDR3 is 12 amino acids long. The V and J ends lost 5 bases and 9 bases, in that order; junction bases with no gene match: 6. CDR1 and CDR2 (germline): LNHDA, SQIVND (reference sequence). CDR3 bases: TGTGCCAGTAGTGGGGACAGATACCGCTACACCTTC. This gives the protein CASSGDRYRYTF.

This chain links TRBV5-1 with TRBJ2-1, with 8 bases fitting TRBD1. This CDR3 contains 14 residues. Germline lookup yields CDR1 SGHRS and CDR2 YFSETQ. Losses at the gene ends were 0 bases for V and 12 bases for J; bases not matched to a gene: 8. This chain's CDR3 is CASSLDTDRVRQFF. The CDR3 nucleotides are TGCGCCAGCAGCTTGGACACGGACAGGGTCCGGCAGTTCTTC.

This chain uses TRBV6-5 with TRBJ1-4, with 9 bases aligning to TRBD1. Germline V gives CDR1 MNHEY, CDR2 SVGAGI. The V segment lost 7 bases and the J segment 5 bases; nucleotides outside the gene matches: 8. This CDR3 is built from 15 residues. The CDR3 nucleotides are TGTGCCAGCAAGATACAGGGGGCTTGGAATGAAAAACTGTTTTTT. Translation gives CASKIQGAWNEKLFF.

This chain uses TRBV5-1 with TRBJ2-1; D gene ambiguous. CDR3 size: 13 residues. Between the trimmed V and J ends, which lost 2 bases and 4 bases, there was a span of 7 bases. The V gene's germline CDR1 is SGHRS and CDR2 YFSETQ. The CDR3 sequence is CASSLNGYNEQFF. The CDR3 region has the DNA TGCGCCAGCAGCTTAAACGGTTACAATGAGCAGTTCTTC.

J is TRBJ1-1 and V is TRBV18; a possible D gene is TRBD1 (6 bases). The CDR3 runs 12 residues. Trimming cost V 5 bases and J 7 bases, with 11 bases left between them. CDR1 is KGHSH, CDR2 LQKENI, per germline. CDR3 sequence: CASSTRGYEAFF. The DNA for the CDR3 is TGTGCCAGCTCAACGAGGGGGTATGAAGCTTTCTTT.

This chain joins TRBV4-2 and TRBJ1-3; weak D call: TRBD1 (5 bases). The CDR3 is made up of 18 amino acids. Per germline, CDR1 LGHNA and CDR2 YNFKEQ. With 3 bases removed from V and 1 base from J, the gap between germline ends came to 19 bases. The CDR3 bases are TGTGCCAGCAGCCAGCGGGGTGGGGGTCCCGTTTCTGGAAACACCATATATTTT. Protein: CASSQRGGGPVSGNTIYF.

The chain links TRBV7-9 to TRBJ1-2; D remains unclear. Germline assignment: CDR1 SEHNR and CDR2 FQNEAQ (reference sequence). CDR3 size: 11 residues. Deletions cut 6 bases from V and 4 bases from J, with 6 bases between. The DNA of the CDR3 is TGTGCCAGCAGTCACAGCTATGGCTACACCTTC. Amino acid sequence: CASSHSYGYTF.

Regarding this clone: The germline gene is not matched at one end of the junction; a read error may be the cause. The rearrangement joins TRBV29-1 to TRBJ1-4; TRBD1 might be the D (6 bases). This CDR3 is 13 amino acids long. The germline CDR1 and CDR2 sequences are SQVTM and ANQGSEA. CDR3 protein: CSVQTGTTEKLFF. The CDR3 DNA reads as TGCAGCGTTCAAACAGGGACTACTGAAAAACTGTTTTTT.

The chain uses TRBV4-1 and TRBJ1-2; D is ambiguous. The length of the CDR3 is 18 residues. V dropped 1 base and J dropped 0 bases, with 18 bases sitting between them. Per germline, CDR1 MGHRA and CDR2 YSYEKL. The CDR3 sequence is CASSQGPGEALANYGYTF. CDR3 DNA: TGCGCCAGCAGCCAAGGCCCCGGGGAAGCCCTAGCTAACTATGGCTACACCTTC.

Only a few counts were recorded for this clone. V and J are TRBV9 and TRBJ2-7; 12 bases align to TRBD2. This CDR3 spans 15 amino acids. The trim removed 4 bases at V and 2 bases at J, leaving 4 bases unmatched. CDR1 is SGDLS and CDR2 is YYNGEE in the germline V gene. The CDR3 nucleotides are TGTGCCAGCAGCATCACTAGCGGGGGGCCCTACGAGCAGTACTTC. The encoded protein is CASSITSGGPYEQYF.

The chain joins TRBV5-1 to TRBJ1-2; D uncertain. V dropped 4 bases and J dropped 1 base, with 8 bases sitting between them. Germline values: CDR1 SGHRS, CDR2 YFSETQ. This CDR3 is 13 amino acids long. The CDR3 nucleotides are TGCGCCAGCAGCCCGACACGTAACTATGGCTACACCTTC. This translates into CASSPTRNYGYTF.

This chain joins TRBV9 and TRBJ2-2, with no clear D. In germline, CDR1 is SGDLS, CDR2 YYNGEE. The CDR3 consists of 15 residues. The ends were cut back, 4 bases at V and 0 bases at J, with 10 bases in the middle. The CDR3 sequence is CASSPPSANTGELFF. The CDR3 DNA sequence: TGTGCCAGCAGCCCCCCAAGCGCGAACACCGGGGAGCTGTTTTTT.

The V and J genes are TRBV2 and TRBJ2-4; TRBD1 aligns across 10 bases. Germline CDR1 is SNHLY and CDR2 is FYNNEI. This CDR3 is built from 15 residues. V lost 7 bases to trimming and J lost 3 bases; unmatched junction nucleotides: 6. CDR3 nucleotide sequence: TGTGCCAGCAATGGGGACAGGGGAGGCAAAAACATTCAGTACTTC. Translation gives CASNGDRGGKNIQYF.

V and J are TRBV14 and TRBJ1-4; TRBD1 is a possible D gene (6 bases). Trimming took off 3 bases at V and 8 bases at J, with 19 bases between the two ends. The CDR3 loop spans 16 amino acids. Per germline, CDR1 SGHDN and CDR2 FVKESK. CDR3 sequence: CASSQGGNRVREKLFF. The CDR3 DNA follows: TGTGCCAGCAGCCAGGGAGGGAACAGGGTCCGCGAAAAACTGTTTTTT.

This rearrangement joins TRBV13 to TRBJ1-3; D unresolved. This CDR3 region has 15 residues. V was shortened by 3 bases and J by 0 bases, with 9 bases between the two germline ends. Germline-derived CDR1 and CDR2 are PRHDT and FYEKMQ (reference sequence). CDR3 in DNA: TGTGCCAGCAGCTTTGTGGGGAGCTCTGGAAACACCATATATTTT. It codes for CASSFVGSSGNTIYF. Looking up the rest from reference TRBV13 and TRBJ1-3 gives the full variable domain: AAGVIQSPRHLIKEKRETATLKCYPIPRHDTVYWYQQGPGQDPQFLISFYEKMQSDKGSIPDRFSAQQFSDYHSELNMSSLELGDSALYFCASSFVGSSGNTIYFGEGSWLTVV.

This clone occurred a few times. In nucleotides, the CDR3 is TGTGCCAGCTCAACTACAGGGACGGGTGACACCATATATTTT. Its translation: CASSTTGTGDTIYF. This rearrangement joins TRBV18 to TRBJ1-3; weak D call: TRBD1 (6 bases). V lost 5 bases and J 8 bases, leaving 16 bases between the germline ends. The germline V gene has CDR1 KGHSH and CDR2 LQKENI. This CDR3 has 14 residues. Looking up the rest from reference TRBV18 and TRBJ1-3 gives the full variable domain: NAGVMQNPRHLVRRRGQEARLRCSPMKGHSHVYWYRQLPEEGLKFMVYLQKENIIDESGMPKERFSAEFPKEGPSILRIQQVVRGDSAAYFCASSTTGTGDTIYFGEGSWLTVV.

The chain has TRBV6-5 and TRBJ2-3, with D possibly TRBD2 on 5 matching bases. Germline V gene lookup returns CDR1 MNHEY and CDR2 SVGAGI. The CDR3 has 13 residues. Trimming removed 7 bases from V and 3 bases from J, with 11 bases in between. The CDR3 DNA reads TGTGCCAGCACAGGAGGAATGACAGATACGCAGTATTTT. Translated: CASTGGMTDTQYF.

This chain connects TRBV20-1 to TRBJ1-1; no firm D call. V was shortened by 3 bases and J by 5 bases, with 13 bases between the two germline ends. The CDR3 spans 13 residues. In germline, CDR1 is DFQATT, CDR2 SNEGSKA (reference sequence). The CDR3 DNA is TGCAGTGCTAGTGCTCTTATTGTGACTGAAGCTTTCTTT. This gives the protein CSASALIVTEAFF.

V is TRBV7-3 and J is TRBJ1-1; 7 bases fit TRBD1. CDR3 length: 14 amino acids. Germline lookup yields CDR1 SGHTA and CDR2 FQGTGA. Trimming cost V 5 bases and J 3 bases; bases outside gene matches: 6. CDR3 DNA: TGTGCCAGCAGCCTAGGGGGCGTACACACTGAAGCTTTCTTT. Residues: CASSLGGVHTEAFF. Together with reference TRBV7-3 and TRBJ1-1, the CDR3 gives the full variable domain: GAGVSQTPSNKVTEKGKYVELRCDPISGHTALYWYRQSLGQGPEFLIYFQGTGAADDSGLPNDRFFAVRPEGSVSTLKIQRTERGDSAVYLCASSLGGVHTEAFFGQGTRLTVV.

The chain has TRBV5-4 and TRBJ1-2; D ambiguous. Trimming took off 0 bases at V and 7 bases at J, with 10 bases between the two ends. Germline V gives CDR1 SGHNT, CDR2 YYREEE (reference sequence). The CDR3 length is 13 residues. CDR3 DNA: TGTGCCAGCAGCTTGGTCCAGGTTCGTGGCTACACCTTC. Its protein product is CASSLVQVRGYTF.

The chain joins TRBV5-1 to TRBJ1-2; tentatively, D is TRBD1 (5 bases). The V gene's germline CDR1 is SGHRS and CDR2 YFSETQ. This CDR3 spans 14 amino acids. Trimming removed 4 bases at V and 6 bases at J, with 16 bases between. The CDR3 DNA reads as TGCGCCAGCAGCCCCCCGGGAGGGGTCAATGGCTACACCTTC. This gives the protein CASSPPGGVNGYTF.

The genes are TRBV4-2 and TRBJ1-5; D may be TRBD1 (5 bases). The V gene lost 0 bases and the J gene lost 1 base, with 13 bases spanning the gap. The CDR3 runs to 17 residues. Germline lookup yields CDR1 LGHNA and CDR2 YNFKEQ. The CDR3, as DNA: TGTGCCAGCAGCCAAGATTCTCGGGGGTTGAGCAATCAGCCCCAGCATTTT. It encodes CASSQDSRGLSNQPQHF.

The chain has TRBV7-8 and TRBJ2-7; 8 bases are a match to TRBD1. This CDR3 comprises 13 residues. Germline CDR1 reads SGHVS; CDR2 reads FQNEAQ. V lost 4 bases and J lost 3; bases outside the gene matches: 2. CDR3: CASSWDRYYEQYF. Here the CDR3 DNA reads TGTGCCAGCAGCTGGGACAGGTACTACGAGCAGTACTTC.

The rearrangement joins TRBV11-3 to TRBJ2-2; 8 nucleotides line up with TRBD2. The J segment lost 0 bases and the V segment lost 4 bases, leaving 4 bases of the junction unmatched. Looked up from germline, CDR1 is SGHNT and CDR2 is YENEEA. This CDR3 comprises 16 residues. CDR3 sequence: CASSSLAGPNTGELFF. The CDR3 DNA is TGTGCCAGCAGCTCTCTAGCGGGCCCGAACACCGGGGAGCTGTTTTTT. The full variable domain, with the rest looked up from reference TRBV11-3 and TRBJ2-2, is EAGVVQSPRYKIIEKKQPVAFWCNPISGHNTLYWYLQNLGQGPELLIRYENEEAVDDSQLPKDRFSAERLKGVDSTLKIQPAELGDSAVYLCASSSLAGPNTGELFFGEGSRLTVL.